This T cell receptor (beta chain) comes out of a study of shared clonotypes between healthy human individuals. The study, taken as a whole, reports: Clonotypes shared by all four donors outscored non-shared clonotypes in generation probability. Clonotype sharing across a few donors was observed for approximately 5% of naive CD4 clonotypes.

Germline lookup yields CDR1 LNHDA and CDR2 SQIVND (reference sequence). Trimming took off 7 bases at V and 4 bases at J, with 13 bases between the two ends. There are 14 residues in the CDR3. Libraries were prepared by immunoSEQ multiplex PCR; TCRdb keeps only in-frame clonotypes and omits some of them. The sample lists roughly 2.5 million clones; around 94% were seen once. Division of CD4+ cells produced a CD45RA+ naive subset and a CD45RA-negative memory subset. In the case of this clone: What it recognizes is unknown.

The sequencing sample was made of naive CD4+ T cells sorted from blood. The subset denotes: CD45RA+ positively selected. The clonotype was recovered from a man younger than 35 in good health. This chain uses TRBV19 with TRBJ2-2; D gene ambiguous. The CDR3 DNA sequence: TGTGCCAGTATGGGGATGGGAAGCACCGGGGAGCTGTTTTTT. As protein: CASMGMGSTGELFF.